These T cell receptor beta chains were read from a single sample in a study of cytomegalovirus exposure and HLA in healthy donors. This table comes from immunoSEQ multiplex PCR, and its TCRdb copy is limited to in-frame clones, with some not included. Of about 96,000 clones listed, approximately 75% were seen once; the top ten hold 2.5% to 3.5%. What was sequenced was PBMCs. These receptors all stem from a female donor in good health and CMV-seropositive. Each CDR3 is given with its conserved first and last residue. D genes are given only for firm matches. Only some rows state a clone size, as once, few, many or a class for expanded clones.

clone_size,d_call,j_call,v_call,cdr3_aa,cdr3_nt
-,-,TRBJ2-1,TRBV7-3,CASSFGGEQFF,TGTGCCAGCAGCTTCGGGGGAGAGCAGTTCTTC
-,TRBD2,TRBJ2-3,TRBV7-2,CASSLATSGADTQYF,TGTGCCAGCAGCTTAGCGACTAGCGGGGCAGATACGCAGTATTTT
once,TRBD1,TRBJ1-6,TRBV4-3,CASSQEGPRQGVSPLHF,TGCGCCAGCAGCCAAGAAGGCCCGCGACAGGGGGTCTCACCCCTCCACTTT
-,TRBD2,TRBJ2-1,TRBV9,CASSVGGGGAWEQFF,TGTGCCAGCAGCGTAGGTGGCGGGGGGGCCTGGGAGCAGTTCTTC
-,-,TRBJ1-1,TRBV5-1,CASLGQGNTEAFF,TGCGCCAGCCTAGGCCAGGGGAACACTGAAGCTTTCTTT
-,TRBD2,TRBJ2-5,TRBV6-1,CASSAVAGGPETQYF,TGTGCCAGCAGTGCTGTAGCGGGGGGGCCTGAGACCCAGTACTTC
-,TRBD1,TRBJ1-2,TRBV19,CASSITTGSGYTF,TGTGCCAGTAGTATAACGACAGGGAGCGGCTACACCTTC
-,TRBD2,TRBJ2-7,TRBV4-3,CASSQGGPAGDYEQYF,TGCGCCAGCAGCCAAGGGGGTCCAGCGGGGGACTACGAGCAGTACTTC
-,TRBD1,TRBJ2-5,TRBV5-8,CASSLVTGGRETQYF,TGTGCCAGCAGCTTGGTAACAGGGGGCAGGGAGACCCAGTACTTC
-,-,TRBJ1-1,TRBV7-6,CASSQRVNTEAFF,TGTGCCAGCAGCCAACGGGTGAACACTGAAGCTTTCTTT
-,TRBD2,TRBJ2-7,TRBV18,CASSPGLAGGPVYEQYF,TGTGCCAGCTCACCAGGACTAGCGGGAGGCCCTGTATACGAGCAGTACTTC
-,TRBD1,TRBJ2-5,TRBV30,CAWNRGRKTQYF,TGTGCCTGGAACAGGGGGCGGAAGACCCAGTACTTC
-,-,TRBJ2-1,TRBV28,CASRAGNEQFF,TGTGCCAGCAGGGCAGGGAATGAGCAGTTCTTC
-,-,TRBJ2-5,TRBV20-1,CSARIRETQYF,TGCAGTGCTAGAATTAGAGAGACCCAGTACTTC
once,-,TRBJ1-2,TRBV7-2,CASSPSQGFNYGYTF,TGTGCCAGCAGCCCATCACAGGGATTTAACTATGGCTACACCTTC
-,-,TRBJ2-1,TRBV7-2,CASSPQRNEQFF,TGTGCCAGCAGCCCTCAGCGCAATGAGCAGTTCTTC
-,-,TRBJ1-2,TRBV10-2,CASSDGIGVNYGYTF,TGCGCCAGCAGTGACGGGATTGGGGTAAACTATGGCTACACCTTC
-,-,TRBJ1-5,TRBV13,CASSLQGSNQPQHF,TGTGCCAGCAGCTTACAGGGAAGCAATCAGCCCCAGCATTTT
few,TRBD1,TRBJ1-4,TRBV7-9,CASSIMTGLDEKLFF,TGTGCCAGCAGCATAATGACAGGGTTGGACGAAAAACTGTTTTTT
-,TRBD1,TRBJ1-1,TRBV7-2,CASSEPGQGMNTEAFF,TGTGCCAGCAGCGAGCCGGGACAGGGAATGAACACTGAAGCTTTCTTT
-,-,TRBJ1-5,TRBV5-4,CASSLAGGNQPQHF,TGTGCCAGCAGCTTGGCAGGTGGCAATCAGCCCCAGCATTTT
-,TRBD2,TRBJ2-7,TRBV28,CASTTPLADAYEQYF,TGTGCCAGCACTACCCCCCTAGCGGACGCCTACGAGCAGTACTTC
few,TRBD2,TRBJ2-7,TRBV6-5,CASSPLAGAYEQYF,TGTGCCAGCAGCCCACTAGCGGGAGCCTACGAGCAGTACTTC
-,TRBD2,TRBJ2-7,TRBV28,CASPPTSGERYEQYF,TGTGCCAGCCCCCCGACTAGCGGGGAGCGCTACGAGCAGTACTTC
once,TRBD1,TRBJ1-2,TRBV6-6,CASRTGAYGYTF,TGTGCCAGCCGGACAGGAGCCTATGGCTACACCTTC
few,TRBD1,TRBJ1-2,TRBV10-3,CAISPFRGHGYTF,TGTGCCATCAGTCCCTTCAGGGGGCATGGCTACACCTTC